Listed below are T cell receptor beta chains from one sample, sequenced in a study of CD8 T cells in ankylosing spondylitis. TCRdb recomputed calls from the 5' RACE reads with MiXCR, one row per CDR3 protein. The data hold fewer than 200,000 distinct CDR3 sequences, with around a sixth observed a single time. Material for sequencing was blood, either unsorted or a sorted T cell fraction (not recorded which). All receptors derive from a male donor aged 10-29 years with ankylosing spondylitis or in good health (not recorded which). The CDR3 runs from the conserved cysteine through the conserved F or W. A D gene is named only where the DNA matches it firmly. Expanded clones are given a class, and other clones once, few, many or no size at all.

CDR3 protein: CASSSTGGPLGNEQFF
CDR3 DNA: TGCGCCAGCAGCTCGACAGGGGGCCCCTTGGGAAATGAGCAGTTCTTC
D gene: TRBD1
clone size: many
J gene: TRBJ2-1
V gene: TRBV5-1

CDR3 protein: CASSLVGSSDNEQFF
CDR3 DNA: TGTGCCAGCAGCTTAGTTGGGTCTAGCGACAATGAGCAGTTCTTC
D gene: NA
clone size: NA
J gene: TRBJ2-1
V gene: TRBV7-6

CDR3 protein: CASSQDIGSPLHF
CDR3 DNA: TGCGCCAGCAGCCAAGATATCGGTTCACCCCTCCACTTT
D gene: NA
clone size: many
J gene: TRBJ1-6
V gene: TRBV4-3

CDR3 protein: CASSVESFSEAFF
CDR3 DNA: TGTGCCAGCAGTGTAGAGTCATTCTCTGAAGCTTTCTTT
D gene: NA
clone size: NA
J gene: TRBJ1-1
V gene: TRBV6-4

CDR3 protein: CSVVGSEAFF
CDR3 DNA: TGCAGCGTCGTAGGGAGTGAAGCTTTCTTT
D gene: NA
clone size: many
J gene: TRBJ1-1
V gene: TRBV29-1

CDR3 protein: CASRGPHTDTQYF
CDR3 DNA: TGTGCCAGCAGGGGGCCCCACACAGATACGCAGTATTTT
D gene: NA
clone size: many
J gene: TRBJ2-3
V gene: TRBV27

CDR3 protein: CASRKTGGSSLLSTDTQYF
CDR3 DNA: TGTGCCAGCAGGAAGACAGGGGGCAGTAGTCTGTTGAGCACAGATACGCAGTATTTT
D gene: TRBD1
clone size: many
J gene: TRBJ2-3
V gene: TRBV12-3/TRBV12-4

CDR3 protein: CASSLAEGNEQFF
CDR3 DNA: TGTGCCAGCAGCTTAGCGGAGGGAAATGAGCAGTTCTTC
D gene: NA
clone size: many
J gene: TRBJ2-1
V gene: TRBV7-6

CDR3 protein: CASSLLQEQFF
CDR3 DNA: TGCGCCAGCAGCTTGCTACAGGAGCAGTTCTTC
D gene: NA
clone size: many
J gene: TRBJ2-1
V gene: TRBV5-1

CDR3 protein: CSARDAARRYNEQFF
CDR3 DNA: TGCAGTGCTAGAGATGCAGCGAGAAGATACAATGAGCAGTTCTTC
D gene: NA
clone size: NA
J gene: TRBJ2-1
V gene: TRBV20-1

CDR3 protein: CASSFVAGVHNEQYF
CDR3 DNA: TGTGCCAGCAGCTTCGTAGCGGGAGTTCATAACGAGCAGTACTTC
D gene: TRBD2
clone size: many
J gene: TRBJ2-7
V gene: TRBV12-3/TRBV12-4

CDR3 protein: CASSFPDQPQHF
CDR3 DNA: TGTGCCAGCAGTTTCCCGGATCAGCCCCAGCATTTT
D gene: NA
clone size: NA
J gene: TRBJ1-5
V gene: TRBV12-3/TRBV12-4

CDR3 protein: CASRGTSGTDGELFF
CDR3 DNA: TGTGCCAGTAGGGGGACTAGCGGTACAGACGGGGAGCTGTTTTTT
D gene: TRBD2
clone size: many
J gene: TRBJ2-2
V gene: TRBV19

CDR3 protein: CSVVWRSGRNEQFF
CDR3 DNA: TGCAGCGTTGTCTGGCGCAGCGGACGGAATGAGCAGTTCTTC
D gene: NA
clone size: NA
J gene: TRBJ2-1
V gene: TRBV29-1

CDR3 protein: CASAQGTSGPSSYNEQFF
CDR3 DNA: TGCGCCAGCGCACAGGGGACTAGCGGGCCGAGCTCCTACAATGAGCAGTTCTTC
D gene: TRBD2
clone size: NA
J gene: TRBJ2-1
V gene: TRBV5-1

CDR3 protein: CSPDSPLNTEAFF
CDR3 DNA: TGCAGTCCCGACAGCCCTCTGAACACTGAAGCTTTCTTT
D gene: NA
clone size: many
J gene: TRBJ1-1
V gene: TRBV20-1

CDR3 protein: CASSFGDRRNTIYF
CDR3 DNA: TGTGCCAGCAGCTTTGGGGACAGAAGAAACACCATATATTTT
D gene: TRBD1
clone size: NA
J gene: TRBJ1-3
V gene: TRBV5-6